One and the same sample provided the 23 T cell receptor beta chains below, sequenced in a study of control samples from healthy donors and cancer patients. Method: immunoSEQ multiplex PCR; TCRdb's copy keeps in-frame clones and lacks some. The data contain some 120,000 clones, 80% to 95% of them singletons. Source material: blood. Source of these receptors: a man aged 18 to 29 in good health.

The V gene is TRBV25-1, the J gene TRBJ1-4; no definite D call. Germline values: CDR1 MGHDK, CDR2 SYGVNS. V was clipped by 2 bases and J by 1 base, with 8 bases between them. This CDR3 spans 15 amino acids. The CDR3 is CASSEGRRTNEKLFF. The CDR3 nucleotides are TGTGCCAGCAGTGAAGGCAGAAGAACTAATGAAAAACTGTTTTTT.

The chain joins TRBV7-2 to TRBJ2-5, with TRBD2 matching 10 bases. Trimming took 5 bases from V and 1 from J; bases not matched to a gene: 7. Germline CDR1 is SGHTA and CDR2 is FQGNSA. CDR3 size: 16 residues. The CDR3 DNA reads TGTGCCAGCAGCCTACTAGCGGGATTCCCCCAAGAGACCCAGTACTTC. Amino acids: CASSLLAGFPQETQYF.

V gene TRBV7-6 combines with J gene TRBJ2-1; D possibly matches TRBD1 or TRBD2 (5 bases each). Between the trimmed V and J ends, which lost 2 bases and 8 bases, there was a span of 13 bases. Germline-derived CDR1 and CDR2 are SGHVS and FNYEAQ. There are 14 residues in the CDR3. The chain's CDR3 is CASSLQPGTDEQFF. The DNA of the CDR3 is TGTGCCAGCAGCTTACAACCGGGGACCGATGAGCAGTTCTTC.

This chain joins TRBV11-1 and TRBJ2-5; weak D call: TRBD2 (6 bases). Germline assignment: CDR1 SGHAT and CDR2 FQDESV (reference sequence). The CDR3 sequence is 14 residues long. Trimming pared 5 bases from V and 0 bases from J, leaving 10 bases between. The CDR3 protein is CASSPAGYQETQYF. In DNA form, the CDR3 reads TGTGCCAGCAGCCCCGCGGGGTACCAAGAGACCCAGTACTTC.

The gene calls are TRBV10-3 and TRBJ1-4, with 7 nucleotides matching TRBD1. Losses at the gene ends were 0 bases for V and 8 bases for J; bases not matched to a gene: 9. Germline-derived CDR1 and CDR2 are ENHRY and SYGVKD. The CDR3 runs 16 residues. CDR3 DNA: TGTGCCATCAGTGAGTCGGCTACCCGGGACAGCGAAAAACTGTTTTTT. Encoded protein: CAISESATRDSEKLFF.

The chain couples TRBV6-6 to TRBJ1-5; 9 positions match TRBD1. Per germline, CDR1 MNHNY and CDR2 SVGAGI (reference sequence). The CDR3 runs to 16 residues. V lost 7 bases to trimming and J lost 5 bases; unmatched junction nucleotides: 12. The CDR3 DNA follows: TGTGCCAGCACCCTGAATCCGGGACAGGGCGATCAGCCCCAGCATTTT. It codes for CASTLNPGQGDQPQHF.

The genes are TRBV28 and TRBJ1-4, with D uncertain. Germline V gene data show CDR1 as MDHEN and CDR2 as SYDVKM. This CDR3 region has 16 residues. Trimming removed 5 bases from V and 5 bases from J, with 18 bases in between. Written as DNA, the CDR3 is TGTGCCAGCAGTCTAGACCTAGCGGACGCCAATGAAAAACTGTTTTTT. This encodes CASSLDLADANEKLFF.

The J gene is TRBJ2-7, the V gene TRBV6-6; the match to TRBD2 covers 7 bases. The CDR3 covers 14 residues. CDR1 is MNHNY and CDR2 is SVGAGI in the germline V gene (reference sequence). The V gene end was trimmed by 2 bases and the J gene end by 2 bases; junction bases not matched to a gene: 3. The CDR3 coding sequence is TGTGCCAGCAGTTACCGGGGAGGGGCCTACGAGCAGTACTTC. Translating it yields CASSYRGGAYEQYF.

The CDR3 DNA follows: TGTGCCAGCAGTGCCCCGGTATACCAAGAGACCCAGTACTTC. The encoded protein is CASSAPVYQETQYF. The chain has TRBV2 and TRBJ2-5, with D uncertain. Germline V CDR1 and CDR2: SNHLY, FYNNEI. The V end lost 4 bases, the J end lost 0 bases, and 9 bases lay between the germline ends. This CDR3 has 14 amino acids.

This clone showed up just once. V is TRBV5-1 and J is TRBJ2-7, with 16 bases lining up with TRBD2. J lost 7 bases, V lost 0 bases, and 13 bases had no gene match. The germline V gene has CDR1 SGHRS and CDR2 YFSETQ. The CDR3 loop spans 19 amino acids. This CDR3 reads CASSLVLGTSGGATREQYF. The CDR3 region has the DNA TGCGCCAGCAGCTTGGTTCTTGGGACTAGCGGGGGGGCGACTAGGGAGCAGTACTTC.

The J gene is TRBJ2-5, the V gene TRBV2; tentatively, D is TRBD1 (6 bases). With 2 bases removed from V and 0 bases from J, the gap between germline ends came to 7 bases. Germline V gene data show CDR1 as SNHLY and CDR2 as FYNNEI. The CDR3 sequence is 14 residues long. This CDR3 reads CASSEKGDQETQYF. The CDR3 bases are TGTGCCAGCAGTGAAAAGGGGGACCAAGAGACCCAGTACTTC.

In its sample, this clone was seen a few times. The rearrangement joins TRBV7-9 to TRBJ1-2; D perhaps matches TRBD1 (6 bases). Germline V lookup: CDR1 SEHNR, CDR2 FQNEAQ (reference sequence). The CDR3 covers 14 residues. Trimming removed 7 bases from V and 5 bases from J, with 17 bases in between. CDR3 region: CASTESQGWYGYTF. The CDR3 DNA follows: TGTGCCAGCACGGAGTCGCAGGGGTGGTATGGCTACACCTTC.

The CDR3 loop reads CAWSASGRSGELFF. The CDR3 DNA reads as TGTGCCTGGAGTGCTAGCGGGAGGTCCGGGGAGCTGTTTTTT. The chain couples TRBV30 to TRBJ2-2, with TRBD2 matching over 11 bases. The trim removed 1 base at V and 6 bases at J, leaving 1 base unmatched. In germline, CDR1 is GTSNPN, CDR2 SVGIG (reference sequence). This CDR3 is 14 amino acids long.

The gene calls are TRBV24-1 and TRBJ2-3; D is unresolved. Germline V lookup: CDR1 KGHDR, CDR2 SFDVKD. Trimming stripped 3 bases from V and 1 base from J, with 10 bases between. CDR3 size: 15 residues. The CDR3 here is CATSDIFRGTDTQYF. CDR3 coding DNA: TGTGCCACCAGTGATATTTTTAGGGGCACAGATACGCAGTATTTT.

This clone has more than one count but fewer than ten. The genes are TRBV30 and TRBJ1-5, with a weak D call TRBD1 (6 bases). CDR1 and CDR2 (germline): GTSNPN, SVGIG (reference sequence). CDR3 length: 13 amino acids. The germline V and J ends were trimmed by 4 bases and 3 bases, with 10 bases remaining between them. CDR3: CAWNRDNNQPQHF. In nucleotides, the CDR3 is TGTGCCTGGAACCGGGACAACAATCAGCCCCAGCATTTT.

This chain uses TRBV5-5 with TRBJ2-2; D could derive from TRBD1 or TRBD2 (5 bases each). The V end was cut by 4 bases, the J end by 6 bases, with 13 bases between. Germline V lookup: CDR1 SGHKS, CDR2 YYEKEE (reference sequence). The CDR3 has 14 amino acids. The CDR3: CASSLGGGAGELFF. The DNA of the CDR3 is TGTGCCAGCAGCCTTGGGGGTGGGGCCGGGGAGCTGTTTTTT.

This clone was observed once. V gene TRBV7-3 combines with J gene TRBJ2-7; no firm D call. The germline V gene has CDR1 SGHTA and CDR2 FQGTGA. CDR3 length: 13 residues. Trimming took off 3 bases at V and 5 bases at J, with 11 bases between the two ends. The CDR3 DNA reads TGTGCCAGCAGCTTGACTCTTCGGCACGAGCAGTACTTC. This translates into CASSLTLRHEQYF.

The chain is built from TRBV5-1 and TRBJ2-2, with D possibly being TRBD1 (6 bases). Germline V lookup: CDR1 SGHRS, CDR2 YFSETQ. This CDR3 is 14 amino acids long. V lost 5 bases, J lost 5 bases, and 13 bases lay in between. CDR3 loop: CASRSTGKTGELFF. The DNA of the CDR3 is TGCGCCAGCAGGTCTACAGGGAAGACCGGGGAGCTGTTTTTT.

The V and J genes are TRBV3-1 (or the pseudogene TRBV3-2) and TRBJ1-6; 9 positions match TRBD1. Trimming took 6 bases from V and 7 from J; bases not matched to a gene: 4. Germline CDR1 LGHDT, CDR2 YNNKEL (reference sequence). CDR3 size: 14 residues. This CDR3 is CASSRDRDNSPLHF. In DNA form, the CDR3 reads TGTGCCAGCAGTCGGGACAGGGACAATTCACCCCTCCACTTT.

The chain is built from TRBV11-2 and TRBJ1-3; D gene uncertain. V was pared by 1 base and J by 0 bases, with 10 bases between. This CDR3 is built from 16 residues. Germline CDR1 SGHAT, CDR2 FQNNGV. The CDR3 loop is CASSLGVGDSGNTIYF. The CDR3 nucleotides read TGTGCCAGCAGCTTAGGCGTCGGGGACTCTGGAAACACCATATATTTT.

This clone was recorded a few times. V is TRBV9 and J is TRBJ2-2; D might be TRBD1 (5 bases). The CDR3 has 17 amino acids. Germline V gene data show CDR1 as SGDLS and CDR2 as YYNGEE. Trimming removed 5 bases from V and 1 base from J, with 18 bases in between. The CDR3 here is CASSPQGRALNTGELFF. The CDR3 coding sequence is TGTGCCAGCAGTCCTCAGGGAAGGGCGCTGAACACCGGGGAGCTGTTTTTT.

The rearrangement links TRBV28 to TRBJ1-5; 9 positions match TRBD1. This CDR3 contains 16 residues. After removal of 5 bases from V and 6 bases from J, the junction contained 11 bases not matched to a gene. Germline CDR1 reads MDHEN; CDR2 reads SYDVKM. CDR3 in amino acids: CASSTPTGGKSQPQHF. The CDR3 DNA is TGTGCCAGCAGTACACCGACAGGGGGAAAAAGTCAGCCCCAGCATTTT.

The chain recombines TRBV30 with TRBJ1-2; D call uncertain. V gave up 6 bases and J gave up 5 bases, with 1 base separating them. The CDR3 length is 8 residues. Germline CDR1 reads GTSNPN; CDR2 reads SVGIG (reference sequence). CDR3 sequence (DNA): TGTGCCTGTTATGGCTACACCTTC. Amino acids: CACYGYTF.